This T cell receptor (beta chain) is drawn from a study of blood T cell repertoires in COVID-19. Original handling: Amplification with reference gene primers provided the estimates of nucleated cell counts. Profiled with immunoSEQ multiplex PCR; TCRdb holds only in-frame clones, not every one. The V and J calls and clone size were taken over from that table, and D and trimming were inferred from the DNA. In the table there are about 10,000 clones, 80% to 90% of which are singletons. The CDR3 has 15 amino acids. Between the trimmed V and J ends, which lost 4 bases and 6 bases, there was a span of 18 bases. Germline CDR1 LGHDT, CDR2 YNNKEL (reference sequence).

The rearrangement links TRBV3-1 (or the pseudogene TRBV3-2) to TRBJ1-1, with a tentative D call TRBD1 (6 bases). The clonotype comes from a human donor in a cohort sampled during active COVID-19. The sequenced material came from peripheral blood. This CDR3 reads CASSPRDTRSSEAFF. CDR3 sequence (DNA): TGTGCCAGCAGCCCTCGGGACACTCGCAGCTCTGAAGCTTTCTTT.